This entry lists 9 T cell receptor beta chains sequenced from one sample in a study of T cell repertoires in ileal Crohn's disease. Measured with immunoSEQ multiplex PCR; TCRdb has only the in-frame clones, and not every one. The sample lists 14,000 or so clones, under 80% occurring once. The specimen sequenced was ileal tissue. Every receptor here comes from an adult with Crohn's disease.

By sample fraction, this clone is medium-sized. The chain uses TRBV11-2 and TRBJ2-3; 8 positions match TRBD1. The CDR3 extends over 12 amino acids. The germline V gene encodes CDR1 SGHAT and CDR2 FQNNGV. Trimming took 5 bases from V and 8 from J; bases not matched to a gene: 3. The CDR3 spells CASSPTGGTQYF. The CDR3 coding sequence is TGTGCCAGCAGCCCAACAGGGGGTACGCAGTATTTT.

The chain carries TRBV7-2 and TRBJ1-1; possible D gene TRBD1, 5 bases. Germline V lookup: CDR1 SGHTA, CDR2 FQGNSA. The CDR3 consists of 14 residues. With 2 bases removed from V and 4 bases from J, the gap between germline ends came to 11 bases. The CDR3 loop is CASSLYVGPTEAFF. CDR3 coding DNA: TGTGCCAGCAGCTTATATGTGGGGCCCACTGAAGCTTTCTTT.

The DNA for the CDR3 is TGTGCCAGCAGTTCCTCCGGGACAGGTGGAGGAACAGATACGCAGTATTTT. Protein product: CASSSSGTGGGTDTQYF. This chain uses TRBV28 with TRBJ2-3; 8 bases are shared with TRBD1. This CDR3 contains 17 residues. V dropped 4 bases and J dropped 3; count of bases not matched to a gene: 12. Germline V lookup: CDR1 MDHEN, CDR2 SYDVKM.

CDR3 loop: CASSQVRGLVAKNIQYF. CDR3 nucleotides: TGCGCCAGCAGCCAAGTCAGGGGACTAGTAGCCAAAAACATTCAGTACTTC. The chain has TRBV4-3 and TRBJ2-4; 8 positions agree with TRBD2. CDR3 length: 17 amino acids. Germline V CDR1 and CDR2: LGHNA, YSLEER. Unmatched junction bases numbered 5, after V lost 1 base and J lost 0 bases.

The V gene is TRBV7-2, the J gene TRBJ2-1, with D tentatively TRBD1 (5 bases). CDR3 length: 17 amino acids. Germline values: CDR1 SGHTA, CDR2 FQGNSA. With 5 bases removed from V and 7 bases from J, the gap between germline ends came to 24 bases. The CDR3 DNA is TGTGCCAGCAGCCCAAATGGTCGGCGTGGACATCGAAATGAGCAGTTCTTC. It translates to CASSPNGRRGHRNEQFF.

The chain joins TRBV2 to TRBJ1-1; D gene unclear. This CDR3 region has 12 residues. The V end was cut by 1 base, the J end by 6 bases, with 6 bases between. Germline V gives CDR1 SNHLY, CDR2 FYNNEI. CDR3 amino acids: CASSEVAAEAFF. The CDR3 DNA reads TGTGCCAGCAGTGAAGTGGCCGCTGAAGCTTTCTTT.

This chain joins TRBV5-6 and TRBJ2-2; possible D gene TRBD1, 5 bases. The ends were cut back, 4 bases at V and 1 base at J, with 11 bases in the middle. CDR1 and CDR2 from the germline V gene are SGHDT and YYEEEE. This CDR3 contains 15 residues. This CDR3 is CASSPWGRNTGELFF. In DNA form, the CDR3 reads TGTGCCAGCAGCCCATGGGGCAGGAACACCGGGGAGCTGTTTTTT.

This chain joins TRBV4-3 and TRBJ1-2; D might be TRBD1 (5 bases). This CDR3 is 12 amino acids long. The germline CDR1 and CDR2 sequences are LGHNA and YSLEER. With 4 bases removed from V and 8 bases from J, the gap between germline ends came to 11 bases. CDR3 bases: TGCGCCAGCAGCCTGCCTCGGGGGGGCTACACCTTC. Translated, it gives CASSLPRGGYTF.

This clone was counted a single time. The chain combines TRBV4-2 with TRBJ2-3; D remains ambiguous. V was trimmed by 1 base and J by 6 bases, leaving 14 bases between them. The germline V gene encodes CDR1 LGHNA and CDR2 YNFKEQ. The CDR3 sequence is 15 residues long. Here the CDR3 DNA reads TGTGCCAGCAGCCAAGTTGCGCCCGCGGCGGATACGCAGTATTTT. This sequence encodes CASSQVAPAADTQYF.